Shown below are 27 T cell receptor beta chains from a single sample sequenced in a study of blood T cell repertoires in COVID-19. Sequencing used immunoSEQ multiplex PCR; TCRdb keeps in-frame clones, though not all of them. The sample contains approximately 290,000 clones, around 87% of which appear only once. The sample consisted of PBMCs or T cells enriched from blood (not recorded which). Receptors originate from a woman in her late teens or twenties with acute COVID-19.

This clone is a singleton in its sample. The genes are TRBV5-1 and TRBJ2-7; a possible D gene is TRBD1 (6 bases). Per germline, CDR1 SGHRS and CDR2 YFSETQ. The V end was cut by 2 bases, the J end by 5 bases, with 11 bases between. CDR3 length: 13 residues. CDR3 nucleotide sequence: TGCGCCAGCAGCTTACAGGGTATCGACGAGCAGTACTTC. Encoded protein: CASSLQGIDEQYF.

V is TRBV28 and J is TRBJ2-3, with TRBD2 identical over 11 bases. The V segment lost 5 bases and the J segment 3 bases; nucleotides outside the gene matches: 7. The CDR3 covers 16 residues. CDR1 and CDR2 from the germline V gene are MDHEN and SYDVKM. CDR3 region: CASSPPSSGRTDTQYF. In DNA form, the CDR3 reads TGTGCCAGCAGTCCTCCCTCTAGCGGGAGGACAGATACGCAGTATTTT.

The rearrangement joins TRBV5-8 to TRBJ1-1, with D maybe TRBD1 (5 bases). This CDR3 is built from 15 residues. CDR1 is SGHTS and CDR2 is YDEGEE in the germline V gene. Trimming took 4 bases from V and 3 from J, leaving 16 bases between them. The CDR3 nucleotides read TGTGCCAGCAGCCCCGCGCACAGGAGGGACACTGAAGCTTTCTTT. It yields the protein CASSPAHRRDTEAFF.

The chain uses TRBV19 and TRBJ2-7; no firm D call. The germline V gene encodes CDR1 LNHDA and CDR2 SQIVND (reference sequence). CDR3 length equals 15 residues. The ends were cut back, 5 bases at V and 5 bases at J, with 19 bases in the middle. The CDR3 is CASSHSPTSSNEQYF. The CDR3 DNA sequence: TGTGCCAGTAGTCATAGCCCCACCTCGTCTAACGAGCAGTACTTC.

The rearrangement uses TRBV10-3 and TRBJ1-4; 11 nucleotides line up with TRBD1. Germline assignment: CDR1 ENHRY and CDR2 SYGVKD. V shed 8 bases and J 8 bases; nucleotides not matched to a gene: 7. CDR3 length: 14 amino acids. The CDR3 here is CAIWTGQGDEKLFF. Here the CDR3 DNA reads TGTGCCATCTGGACGGGACAGGGGGACGAAAAACTGTTTTTT.

V gene TRBV10-3 combines with J gene TRBJ2-1; 7 nucleotides agree with TRBD2. V lost 8 bases to trimming and J lost 8 bases; unmatched junction nucleotides: 3. The CDR3 totals 11 residues. Germline lookup yields CDR1 ENHRY and CDR2 SYGVKD. The CDR3 here is CAIGRGDEQFF. The DNA of the CDR3 is TGTGCCATCGGTCGGGGGGATGAGCAGTTCTTC.

The rearrangement joins TRBV24-1 to TRBJ1-2; D is perhaps TRBD1 (6 bases). Trimming removed 9 bases at V and 1 base at J, with 20 bases between. CDR3 length: 16 amino acids. Germline CDR1 KGHDR, CDR2 SFDVKD. CDR3 bases: TGTGCCACCTCAGGTTCAGAAGGACAGAATAACTATGGCTACACCTTC. This translates into CATSGSEGQNNYGYTF.

The chain is built from TRBV6-6 and TRBJ2-6; TRBD1 aligns across 8 bases. The CDR3 has 15 amino acids. V was pared by 6 bases and J by 2 bases, with 3 bases of the junction left unmatched. Germline V gene sequence: CDR1 MNHNY, CDR2 SVGAGI (reference sequence). CDR3 residues: CASRGQAPGANVLTF. For the CDR3, the DNA is TGTGCCAGCAGGGGACAGGCCCCTGGGGCCAACGTCCTGACTTTC.

V gene TRBV27 combines with J gene TRBJ2-7; 8 positions agree with TRBD1. CDR3 size: 14 residues. CDR1 and CDR2 from the germline V gene are MNHEY and SMNVEV (reference sequence). V was pared by 5 bases and J by 5 bases, with 8 bases of the junction left unmatched. Written as DNA, the CDR3 is TGTGCCAGCAGTCGCCTTGACAGGGGAAACGAGCAGTACTTC. Its protein product is CASSRLDRGNEQYF.

This sequence joins TRBV9 and TRBJ2-1; 9 nucleotides line up with TRBD2. Germline assignment: CDR1 SGDLS and CDR2 YYNGEE. The CDR3 runs 16 residues. J gave up 3 bases and V 4 bases, and 8 bases lay outside the gene matches. CDR3 DNA sequence: TGTGCCAGCAGCTCCGGGACTAGCTTAAACTACAATGAGCAGTTCTTC. Amino acids: CASSSGTSLNYNEQFF.

The J gene is TRBJ1-1, the V gene TRBV27; D is undetermined. The CDR3 sequence is 14 residues long. CDR1 is MNHEY, CDR2 SMNVEV, per germline (reference sequence). Trimming took 2 bases from V and 1 from J, leaving 8 bases between them. The DNA for the CDR3 is TGTGCCAGCAGTTTAAGGTCGGGGAACACTGAAGCTTTCTTT. Protein: CASSLRSGNTEAFF.

This chain links TRBV28 with TRBJ1-1, with D possibly TRBD1 on 5 matching bases. Germline V gene lookup returns CDR1 MDHEN and CDR2 SYDVKM. V was pared by 6 bases and J by 4 bases, with 15 bases between. The CDR3 has 14 amino acids. This CDR3 is CASRAGREITEAFF. CDR3 nucleotide sequence: TGTGCCAGCAGGGCAGGGAGGGAGATCACTGAAGCTTTCTTT.

The gene calls are TRBV28 and TRBJ1-5, with 8 bases identical to TRBD1. Looked up from germline, CDR1 is MDHEN and CDR2 is SYDVKM. V lost 2 bases to trimming and J lost 0 bases; unmatched junction nucleotides: 3. The CDR3 is 16 residues long. Written as DNA, the CDR3 is TGTGCCAGCAGTTTAGGGGGGACAGGTAGCAATCAGCCCCAGCATTTT. Its protein product is CASSLGGTGSNQPQHF.

This chain joins TRBV24-1 and TRBJ1-6, with TRBD1 identical over 11 bases. Germline V gene sequence: CDR1 KGHDR, CDR2 SFDVKD. J was trimmed by 3 bases and V by 4 bases; bases with no gene match: 13. The CDR3 length is 20 residues. CDR3 amino acids: CATSETRDRGYDLYNSPLHF. CDR3 in DNA: TGTGCCACCAGTGAGACGAGGGACAGGGGGTACGATCTCTATAATTCACCCCTCCACTTT.

The chain uses TRBV7-9 and TRBJ1-2, with TRBD1 as a possible D gene (5 bases). V was cut by 3 bases and J by 7 bases, with 21 bases left in between. The CDR3 extends over 16 amino acids. Germline lookup yields CDR1 SEHNR and CDR2 FQNEAQ (reference sequence). The CDR3 bases are TGTGCCAGCAGCTTTTCCCTACACCGAGGAAGGGGTGGCTACACCTTC. Its protein product is CASSFSLHRGRGGYTF.

The V and J genes are TRBV15 and TRBJ2-3; D is unclear. V was shortened by 0 bases and J by 0 bases, with 4 bases between the two germline ends. Germline-derived CDR1 and CDR2 are LNHNV and YYDKDF (reference sequence). This CDR3 spans 14 amino acids. CDR3: CATSRDSSTDTQYF. The CDR3 DNA follows: TGTGCCACCAGCAGAGATAGCAGCACAGATACGCAGTATTTT.

The rearrangement joins TRBV19 to TRBJ2-3; 7 bases are a match to TRBD2. V was clipped by 3 bases and J by 5 bases; unmatched bases: 8. This CDR3 is 15 amino acids long. Germline CDR1 is LNHDA and CDR2 is SQIVND (reference sequence). CDR3 DNA: TGTGCCAGTAGTATGGGCGCGGGGAGGGGAGATACGCAGTATTTT. Its translation is CASSMGAGRGDTQYF.

The chain couples TRBV4-1 to TRBJ2-3, with 8 bases fitting TRBD2. Germline lookup yields CDR1 MGHRA and CDR2 YSYEKL. The V and J ends lost 3 bases and 0 bases, in that order; junction bases with no gene match: 8. This CDR3 has 17 residues. The CDR3 reads CASSQEPGLVSTDTQYF. As DNA, the CDR3 is TGCGCCAGCAGCCAGGAACCGGGACTAGTCAGCACAGATACGCAGTATTTT.

The J gene is TRBJ2-2, the V gene TRBV4-2; TRBD2 aligns across 9 bases. The CDR3 extends over 16 amino acids. Trimming cost V 3 bases and J 3 bases; bases outside gene matches: 5. Germline V CDR1 and CDR2: LGHNA, YNFKEQ. CDR3 bases: TGTGCCAGCAGCCAGACGACTAGCGGATACACCGGGGAGCTGTTTTTT. It codes for CASSQTTSGYTGELFF.

The genes are TRBV6-1 and TRBJ1-1; D is ambiguous. The CDR3 runs to 13 residues. The V and J ends lost 3 bases and 3 bases respectively, with 8 bases between them. Germline-derived CDR1 and CDR2 are MNHNS and SASEGT. The CDR3 loop reads CASSDSFYTEAFF. CDR3 DNA sequence: TGTGCCAGCAGTGATAGTTTCTACACTGAAGCTTTCTTT.

V and J are TRBV27 and TRBJ2-7; TRBD2 matches at 8 bases. The CDR3 spans 19 residues. The V and J ends lost 8 bases and 7 bases, in that order; junction bases with no gene match: 28. Germline V gives CDR1 MNHEY, CDR2 SMNVEV (reference sequence). CDR3 amino acids: CASLRRWAGGSSTRAEQYF. CDR3 DNA: TGTGCCAGCCTCCGGAGGTGGGCGGGAGGTTCGAGTACGAGGGCGGAGCAGTACTTC.

The chain has TRBV28 and TRBJ1-2; the D is unclear. CDR3 length: 14 residues. V was trimmed by 8 bases and J by 4 bases, leaving 17 bases between them. CDR1 and CDR2 from the germline V gene are MDHEN and SYDVKM. The CDR3 protein is CASSTEQVIYGYTF. In DNA form, the CDR3 reads TGTGCCAGCTCCACCGAGCAGGTCATCTATGGCTACACCTTC.

This clone showed up just once. The CDR3 DNA reads as TGCGCCAGCAGCTTGGCCGGACTTTATAGCGAGCAGTACTTC. Translating it yields CASSLAGLYSEQYF. The chain has TRBV5-1 and TRBJ2-7; tentative D call: TRBD2 (5 bases). The CDR3 contains 14 residues. V was shortened by 0 bases and J by 6 bases, with 13 bases between the two germline ends. Looked up from germline, CDR1 is SGHRS and CDR2 is YFSETQ.

The J gene is TRBJ2-1, the V gene TRBV4-2; 8 nucleotides match TRBD2. Looked up from germline, CDR1 is LGHNA and CDR2 is YNFKEQ. The CDR3 spans 16 residues. With 4 bases clipped from V and 4 bases from J, the junction kept 9 bases outside the gene matches. CDR3 bases: TGTGCCAGCAGCCGGGCGGGGGGCACGTCGTACAATGAGCAGTTCTTC. Translating gives CASSRAGGTSYNEQFF.

This chain uses TRBV9 with TRBJ1-2; D is possibly TRBD1 (6 bases). The germline CDR1 and CDR2 sequences are SGDLS and YYNGEE. CDR3 length: 15 amino acids. V dropped 4 bases and J dropped 4 bases, with 17 bases sitting between them. Written as DNA, the CDR3 is TGTGCCAGCAGCTATACAGGGACACCTCTCTATGGCTACACCTTC. This encodes CASSYTGTPLYGYTF. The variable domain in full, with the rest retrieved from reference TRBV9 and TRBJ1-2, is DSGVTQTPKHLITATGQRVTLRCSPRSGDLSVYWYQQSLDQGLQFLIQYYNGEERAKGNILERFSAQQFPDLHSELNLSSLELGDSALYFCASSYTGTPLYGYTFGSGTRLTVV.

The gene calls are TRBV13 and TRBJ2-2; TRBD1 matches 7 bases. This CDR3 is built from 15 residues. J gave up 1 base and V 3 bases, and 2 bases lay outside the gene matches. The germline CDR1 and CDR2 sequences are PRHDT and FYEKMQ (reference sequence). The CDR3 region is CASSLTGQNTGELFF. CDR3 in DNA: TGTGCCAGCAGCTTGACAGGGCAGAACACCGGGGAGCTGTTTTTT.

A single count supports this clone. Here the CDR3 reads CSVISTDDTSSYEQYF. The CDR3 DNA is TGCAGCGTTATCTCGACCGATGACACAAGCTCCTACGAGCAGTACTTC. V and J are TRBV29-1 and TRBJ2-7; no clear D. Deletions cut 5 bases from V and 0 bases from J, with 20 bases between. Germline CDR1 is SQVTM and CDR2 is ANQGSEA. CDR3 size: 16 residues.